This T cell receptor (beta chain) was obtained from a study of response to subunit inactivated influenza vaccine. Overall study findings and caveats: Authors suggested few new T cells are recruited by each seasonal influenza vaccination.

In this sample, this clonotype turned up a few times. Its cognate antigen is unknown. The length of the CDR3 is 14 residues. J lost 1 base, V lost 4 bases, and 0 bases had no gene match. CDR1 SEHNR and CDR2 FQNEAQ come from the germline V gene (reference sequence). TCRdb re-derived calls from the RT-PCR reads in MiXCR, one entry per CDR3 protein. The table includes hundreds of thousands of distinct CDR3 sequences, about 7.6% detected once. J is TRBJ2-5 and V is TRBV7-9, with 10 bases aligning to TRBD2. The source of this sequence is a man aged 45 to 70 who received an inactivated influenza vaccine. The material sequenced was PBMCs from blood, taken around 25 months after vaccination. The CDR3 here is CASSWTSGQETQYF. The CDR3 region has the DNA TGTGCCAGCAGCTGGACTAGCGGCCAAGAGACCCAGTACTTC.